This is a list of T cell receptor beta chains from one sample in a study of shared T cell receptors in the human thymus. The method was immunoSEQ multiplex PCR; TCRdb's version includes in-frame clones alone and lacks a portion of them. The sample includes 500,000 to 850,000 clones, about 89% of them seen just once. These data were also reused for a study on human thymus T cells.

The specimen was thymocytes. These receptors were taken from a boy younger than two with a congenital heart defect. Each CDR3 is given with its conserved first and last residue. D genes are given only for firm matches. The size of a clone is reported for some rows only, either as once, few or many, or as a class for expanded clones.

j_gene | abundance | v_gene | d_gene | CDR3nt | CDR3aa
TRBJ1-2 | NA | TRBV6-5 | NA | TGTGCCAGCAGCGGACAGAGGGGCTACACCTTC | CASSGQRGYTF
TRBJ2-3 | NA | TRBV5-4 | TRBD1 | TGTGCCAGCAGCCACAACCTCAGGACAGGGGAAACGACAGATACGCAGTATTTT | CASSHNLRTGETTDTQYF
TRBJ1-1 | NA | TRBV7-2 | NA | TGTGCCAGCAGCCACAGAGACCGAATCTCGGCTTTCTTT | CASSHRDRISAFF
TRBJ2-7 | once | TRBV27 | TRBD1 | TGTGCCAGCAGGACAACCGGGACAGGGTCCTACGAGCAGTACTTC | CASRTTGTGSYEQYF
TRBJ2-3 | NA | TRBV28 | NA | TGTGCCAGCAGTTTGACTTCCAGCACAGATACGCAGTATTTT | CASSLTSSTDTQYF
TRBJ2-7 | NA | TRBV4-1 | TRBD2 | TGCGCCAGCAGCCAAGATTGGAGGACTAGCGGAAGCCCAGAGCTGGGTGAGCAGTACTTC | CASSQDWRTSGSPELGEQYF
TRBJ1-2 | NA | TRBV5-6 | TRBD1 | TGTGCCAGCAGCTTGTGGCGGACAGGGAACAATGGCTACACCTTC | CASSLWRTGNNGYTF
TRBJ1-6 | NA | TRBV21-1 | NA | TGTGCCAGCTGGGACAGGGACCTATCCCCCTATAATTCACCCCTCCACTTT | CASWDRDLSPYNSPLHF
TRBJ2-7 | NA | TRBV7-9 | TRBD2 | TGTGCCAGCAGCTTGGGACTAGCGGGACCCAACGAGCAGTACTTC | CASSLGLAGPNEQYF
TRBJ1-5 | few | TRBV28 | NA | TGTGCCAGCAGTCCCTGGGACACCAATTATGGTTATAGCAATCAGCCCCAGCATTTT | CASSPWDTNYGYSNQPQHF
TRBJ2-5 | NA | TRBV19 | NA | TGTGCCAGTAGCGAGCGGATCCAAGAGACCCAGTACTTC | CASSERIQETQYF
TRBJ2-1 | NA | TRBV25-1 | TRBD1 | TGTGCCAGCAGCGGACAGGGATCCTACAATGAGCAGTTCTTC | CASSGQGSYNEQFF
TRBJ2-3 | once | TRBV18 | NA | TGTGCCAGCTCACCCCGCGGCGGGGCCACAGATACGCAGTATTTT | CASSPRGGATDTQYF
TRBJ1-2 | NA | TRBV6-1 | TRBD1 | TGTGCCAGCAGGGAGGACTCCGGGACAGGGTCTGGCTACACCTTC | CASREDSGTGSGYTF
TRBJ2-1 | NA | TRBV19 | TRBD2 | TGTGCCACTCTAACGTGGGGGGGCTCCTACAATGAGCAGTTCTTC | CATLTWGGSYNEQFF
TRBJ2-1 | NA | TRBV9 | NA | TGTGCCAGCAGCGCGGGTGGCGGGGAGCAGTTCTTC | CASSAGGGEQFF
TRBJ2-7 | NA | TRBV6-5 | NA | TGTGCCAGCAGGAAAAATGACAATACCCACCACGAGCAGTACTTC | CASRKNDNTHHEQYF
TRBJ2-7 | NA | TRBV30 | NA | TGTGCCTGGAGTGGGACAAGCTCCTACGAGCAGTACTTC | CAWSGTSSYEQYF
TRBJ2-3 | NA | TRBV7-6 | NA | TGTGCCAGCAGCTTAGGGAGCCGGGATAGCACAGATACGCAGTATTTT | CASSLGSRDSTDTQYF
TRBJ1-1 | NA | TRBV25-1 | NA | TGTGCCAGCAGTGAGGGCAGCTCGAAGAACACTGAAGCTTTCTTT | CASSEGSSKNTEAFF
TRBJ2-1 | NA | TRBV29-1 | NA | TGCAGCGTTTCCTACAGGGACACCCTCACCAGCTACAATGAGCAGTTCTTC | CSVSYRDTLTSYNEQFF